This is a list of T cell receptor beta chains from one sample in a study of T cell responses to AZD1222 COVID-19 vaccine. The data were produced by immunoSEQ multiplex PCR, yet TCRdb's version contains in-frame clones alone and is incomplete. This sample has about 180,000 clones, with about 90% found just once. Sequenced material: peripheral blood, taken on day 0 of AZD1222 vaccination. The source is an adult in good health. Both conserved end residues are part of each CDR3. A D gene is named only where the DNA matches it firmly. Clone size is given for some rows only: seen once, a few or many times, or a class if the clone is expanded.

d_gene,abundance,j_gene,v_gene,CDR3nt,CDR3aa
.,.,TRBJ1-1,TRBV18,TGTGCCAGCTCACCTCAGGAGAACACTGAAGCTTTCTTT,CASSPQENTEAFF
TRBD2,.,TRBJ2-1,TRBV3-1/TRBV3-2,TGTGCCAGCAGCCATCCGGCTAGCGGGAGCAATGAGCAGTTCTTC,CASSHPASGSNEQFF
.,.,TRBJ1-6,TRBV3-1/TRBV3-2,TGTGCCAGCAGCCTCCTGGGTTATAATTCACCCCTCCACTTT,CASSLLGYNSPLHF
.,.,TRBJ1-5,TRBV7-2,TGTGCCAGCAGCTTAGGCGTCAATCAGCCCCAGCATTTT,CASSLGVNQPQHF
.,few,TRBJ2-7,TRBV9,TGTGCCAGCAGCCCAGACCCGGCGGTACCCGGGCAGTACTTC,CASSPDPAVPGQYF
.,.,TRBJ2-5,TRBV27,TGTGCCAGCAGTTTACGAGGAGGGCCTACAGAGACCCAGTACTTC,CASSLRGGPTETQYF
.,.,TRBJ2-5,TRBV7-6,TGTGCCAGCAGCTTAGAGTTCACTAGTTGGGGGGAAGAGACCCAGTACTTC,CASSLEFTSWGEETQYF
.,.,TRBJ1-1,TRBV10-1,TGCGCCAGCAAAGGAGACAGGCCGAACACTGAAGCTTTCTTT,CASKGDRPNTEAFF
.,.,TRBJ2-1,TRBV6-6,TGTGCCAGCAGTTCCGGGAATAATGAGCAGTTCTTC,CASSSGNNEQFF
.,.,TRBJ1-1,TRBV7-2,TGTGCCAGCAGCAAAAGGGGAACTGAAGCTTTCTTT,CASSKRGTEAFF
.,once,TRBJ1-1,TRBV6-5,TGTGCCAGCAGTAACGGGGGGGAAGCTTTCTTT,CASSNGGEAFF
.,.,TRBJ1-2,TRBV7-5,TGTGCCAGAAGCCCCCCAAGGAACTATGGCTACACCTTC,CARSPPRNYGYTF
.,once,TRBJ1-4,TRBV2,TGTGCCAGCAGCCCGAGGAGGGGGGCGGGTAATGAAAAACTGTTTTTT,CASSPRRGAGNEKLFF
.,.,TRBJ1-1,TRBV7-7,TGTGCTAGCAGCTTAGGTCCATTCACTGAAGCTTTCTTT,CASSLGPFTEAFF
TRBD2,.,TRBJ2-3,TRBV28,TGTGCCAGCAGGATCGGTCTAGCGGGGGGTAAAAAGTATTTT,CASRIGLAGGKKYF
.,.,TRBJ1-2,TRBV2,TGTGCCAGCAGTGAAAGGAGGCAGGCGGATGGCTACACCTTC,CASSERRQADGYTF
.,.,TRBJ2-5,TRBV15,TGTGCCACCGCCAAGGGGGAGTTGAGGGAGACCCAGTACTTC,CATAKGELRETQYF
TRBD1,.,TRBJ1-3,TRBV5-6,TGTGCCAGCTCCGGGACAGGGACTCGCACCATATATTTT,CASSGTGTRTIYF
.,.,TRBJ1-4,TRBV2,TGTGCCAGCAGAGAGGCCGGAAGGGTGTTTTTT,CASREAGRVFF
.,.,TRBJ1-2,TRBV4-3,TGCGCCAGCAGCCAAGATAGGGGGGTTCACTATGGCTACACCTTC,CASSQDRGVHYGYTF
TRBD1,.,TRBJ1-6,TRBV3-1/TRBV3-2,TGTGCCAGCTGGGGTCCGGGACAGGGGGCTTCACCCCTCCACTTT,CASWGPGQGASPLHF
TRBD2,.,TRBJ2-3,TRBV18,TGTGCCAGCTCACCACCCGCACTAGCGGGTCGGGGTACGCAGTATTTT,CASSPPALAGRGTQYF
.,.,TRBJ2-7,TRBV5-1,TGCGCCAGCAGCTTTGTCTCCAAACGGGACGGAATCTACGAGCAGTACTTC,CASSFVSKRDGIYEQYF
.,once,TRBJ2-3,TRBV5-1,TGCGCCAGCAGCTTGGCTTCAGATACGCAGTATTTT,CASSLASDTQYF
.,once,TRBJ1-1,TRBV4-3,TGCGCCAGCAGCCAAGACTGGGGCGACCGGAACACTGAAGCTTTCTTT,CASSQDWGDRNTEAFF
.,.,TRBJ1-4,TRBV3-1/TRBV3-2,TGTGCCAGCAGCCAAGATCAATCGAAGGCGGGAAAACTGTTTTTT,CASSQDQSKAGKLFF
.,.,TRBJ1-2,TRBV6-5,TGTGCCAGCGGATCTGAGGGTGGGGCATATGGCTACACCTTC,CASGSEGGAYGYTF
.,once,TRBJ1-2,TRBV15,TGTGCCACCAGCAGAGTTTACGGGGGTGGCTACACCTTC,CATSRVYGGGYTF
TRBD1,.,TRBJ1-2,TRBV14,TGTGCCAGCAGCCAAGACGGACAGGGCCTAACTGGCGAGAGCTACACCTTC,CASSQDGQGLTGESYTF
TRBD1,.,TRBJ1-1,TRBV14,TGTGCCAGCAGCCAACCCAAACAGGGGGCGCGAGGGAACACTGAAGCTTTCTTT,CASSQPKQGARGNTEAFF
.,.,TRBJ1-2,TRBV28,TGTGCCAGCGGGTCAGGGGCGCTTGACTATGGCTACACCTTC,CASGSGALDYGYTF
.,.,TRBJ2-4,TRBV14,TGTGCCAGCAGCCAGAGGGGGGTCGACAACATTCAGTACTTC,CASSQRGVDNIQYF
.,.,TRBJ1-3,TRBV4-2,TGTGCCAGCAGCCAATTTATAGTCTGGACAGCCTCTGGAAACACCATATATTTT,CASSQFIVWTASGNTIYF
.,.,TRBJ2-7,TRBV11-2,TGTGCCAGCAGCTTAGAGGTATCCTCCGAGCAGTACTTC,CASSLEVSSEQYF
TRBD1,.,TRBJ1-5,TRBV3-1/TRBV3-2,TGTGCCAGCAGCCAAGACAGGGGGGCACCGAATCAGCCCCAGCATTTT,CASSQDRGAPNQPQHF
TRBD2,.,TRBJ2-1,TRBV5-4,TGTGCCAGCGGTACTAGCGGGGGATCGAATGAGCAGTTCTTC,CASGTSGGSNEQFF
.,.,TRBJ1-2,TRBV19,TGTGCCAGTAGTATGAGTGATACCCCGCCATTCGACTATGGCTACACCTTC,CASSMSDTPPFDYGYTF
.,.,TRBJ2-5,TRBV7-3,TGTGCCAGCAGCTTATCAGGGGGGATTCAAGAGACCCAGTACTTC,CASSLSGGIQETQYF
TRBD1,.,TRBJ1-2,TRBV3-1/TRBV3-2,TGTGCCAGCAGCCTAGGACAGGGTGGATTCCGGGGCTACACCTTC,CASSLGQGGFRGYTF
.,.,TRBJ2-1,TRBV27,TGTGCCAGCAGCCAGCAGGGTATTTTCGAGCAGTTCTTC,CASSQQGIFEQFF
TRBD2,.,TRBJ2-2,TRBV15,TGTGCCACCAGCAGGCTAGCGGGTTATATCACCGGGGAGCTGTTTTTT,CATSRLAGYITGELFF
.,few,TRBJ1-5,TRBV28,TGTGCCAGCTCTCCTTCGGGGGGATCGGGTCAGCCCCAGCATTTT,CASSPSGGSGQPQHF
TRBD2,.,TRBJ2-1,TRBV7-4,TGTGCCAGCAGCATGCCGGGACTAGCGGACCTCGATGAGCAGTTCTTC,CASSMPGLADLDEQFF
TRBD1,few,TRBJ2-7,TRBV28,TGTGCCAGCAGTTCGACAGGGTTCTACGAGCAGTACTTC,CASSSTGFYEQYF
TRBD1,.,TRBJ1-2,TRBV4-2,TGTGCCAGCAGCCAAGATGAAACAGGGGGCGGGAGGGGCTACACCTTC,CASSQDETGGGRGYTF
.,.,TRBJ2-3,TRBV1,TGCACCAACCCCGAGGAAGATACGCAGTATTTT,CTNPEEDTQYF
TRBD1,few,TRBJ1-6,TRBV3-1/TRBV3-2,TGTGCCAGCAGCCTACAGGGGACCTATAATTCACCCCTCCACTTT,CASSLQGTYNSPLHF
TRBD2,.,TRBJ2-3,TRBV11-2,TGTGCCAGCAGCCCGAGCGGGGGGGAGGGTACGCAGTATTTT,CASSPSGGEGTQYF
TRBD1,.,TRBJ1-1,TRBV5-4,TGTGCCAGCAGCCGACAGACAGGGGGCGACACTGAAGCTTTCTTT,CASSRQTGGDTEAFF
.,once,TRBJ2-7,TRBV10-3,TGTGCCATCAGTGAGCCCACCACAGGCCGACAGAACGAGCAGTACTTC,CAISEPTTGRQNEQYF
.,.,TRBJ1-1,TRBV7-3,TGTGCCAGCAGCTTATCCCTTTGCGGGGCGCCACCAATGAACACTGAAGCTTTCTTT,CASSLSLCGAPPMNTEAFF
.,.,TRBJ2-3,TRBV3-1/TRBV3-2,TGTGCCAGCAGCCAAGATTCGGGTAGGCAGTCTTGGCAAACAGATACGCAGTATTTT,CASSQDSGRQSWQTDTQYF
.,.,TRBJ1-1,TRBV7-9,TGTGCCAGCAGCTTTAACCGGGGCACTGAAGCTTTCTTT,CASSFNRGTEAFF
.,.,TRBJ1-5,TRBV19,TGTGCCAGTAGTATAGACAAGGCGGGGACCAATCAGCCCCAGCATTTT,CASSIDKAGTNQPQHF
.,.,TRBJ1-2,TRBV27,TGTGCCAGCAGTATCCGAGCACCTCCGGGCCGAGAAGACTATGGCTACACCTTC,CASSIRAPPGREDYGYTF